Sequencing of this T cell receptor beta chain was carried out in a study of cytomegalovirus exposure and HLA in healthy donors listed by TCRdb under 2017. Background for the entire study: In an earlier analysis of approximately 500 of the donors, less than 350 Gb of sequence data and 120 million or so unique TCR beta sequences from 150 million to 200 million T cells were reported. An early release that covered 640 HLA-typed donors contained approximately 300 gigabases of sequencing data and 80 million or so unique TCR sequences. Of the approximately 370 genotyped donors, 81% were placed in the genetic ancestry cluster associated with self-reported Caucasian donors. The aim of the study was to test whether cataloging public T cell receptors could identify signatures of past pathogen exposure. The study used immunosequencing to profile the T cell repertoires of 666 subjects and linked those repertoires to cytomegalovirus serostatus. Besides the first cohort of hundreds of subjects, a separate validation cohort made up of 120 or so different subjects was used. The study combined high-throughput TCR immunosequencing, statistical association of individual TCRs with disease status, and machine learning to predict cytomegalovirus infection status. In a later analysis, previously published TCR beta repertoires from 500 to 750 donors were re-analyzed and high-resolution HLA genotyping was added so that TCR occurrence patterns could be studied. In the later analysis, no new phenotypic data were used to find candidate immune exposures; instead, reliance was placed on TCR beta sequences and their occurrence across donors. An earlier analysis of fewer than 750 of the donors used high-throughput TCR beta sequencing to judge whether each TCR beta V gene segment behaved as functional or pseudogenic. Donor age, sex, ethnicity and CMV serostatus were collected together with the repertoire data. In a later genetic analysis, genome-wide SNP genotypes for about three fifths of the roughly 670 donors were used, and that subset was treated as a discovery cohort. All discovery cohort repertoires had been generated on a single sequencing platform. HLA typing included class I and class II loci at four-digit resolution. The number of donors typed differed by locus, with about 629-640 for A, B, C, DRB1 and DQB1, roughly 550 for DQA1, approximately 570 for DPA1, and about 450 for DPB1. Roughly five DR-DQ haplotypes were handled as single units for association and clustering, since linkage in the cohort was strong. Among 398 genotyped donors of the cohort, an average of roughly 240,000 unique TCR beta nucleotide sequences were sequenced per donor, around 20% of them non-productive.

This clone was seen only a few times. Its binding antigen is unknown. Per-base qualities were not stored, and no clone one base away is much larger. The library was produced with the immunoSEQ multiplex PCR assay. A mixture of 60 forward primers for TCR Vbeta segments and 13 reverse primers for TCR Jbeta segments was used in the multiplex PCR. Amplification of the CDR3 region of rearranged TCR beta genes was performed with a multiplex PCR assay on genomic DNA. On the Illumina HiSeq System, the amplified TCR beta libraries were sequenced as 87-base-pair reads. In the original analysis: A later analysis tallied 75 million to 95 million unique TCR beta chains across the 700 or so repertoires, and some 10 million of those chains were shared by two or more donors. A nearest-neighbor algorithm error-corrected the raw reads and collapsed the reads into unique sequences, merging closely related sequences to remove PCR and sequencing errors. Alignment of CDR3 sequences to IMGT reference sequences was used to assign V, D and J gene segments. For a sequence to be retained, at least a six-nucleotide match to both a V gene segment and a J gene segment was required. A rearrangement was called productive if the CDR3 had no stop codons and remained in frame with V and J, and every other rearrangement was called non-productive. Following IMGT convention, CDR3 was defined as the stretch from the second conserved V-encoded cysteine to the conserved J-encoded phenylalanine. Sequences without an unambiguous match to a single V gene segment were excluded from the earlier analysis of almost 600 of the donors. An earlier analysis of about 600 of the donors called V segments functional above 56.7% productive rearrangements and segregating when the between-donor standard deviation exceeded 5%. A statistical classification framework was built to diagnose cytomegalovirus status from the catalog of TCR beta chain sequences. V and J gene assignment, in a later analysis, came from comparing TCR nucleotide sequences with IMGT/GENE-DB human TR gene sequences. The TCRdist pipeline was used in a later analysis to assign CDR3 sequences and most-parsimonious VDJ recombination scenarios. In a later analysis, each TCR beta chain was defined by its CDR3 amino acid sequence together with its V-gene family, and reads without a unique V-gene family were excluded. To address suspected cross-contamination and a sequencing artifact, a later analysis removed 550 to 750 highly shared, low-generation-probability nucleotide sequences. A later analysis calculated a clonal expansion index for each public chain from normalized within-repertoire ranks of inferred template counts. In a later analysis, generation probabilities were computed with a VDJ recombination model fitted to out-of-frame rearrangements, and the resulting probabilities were checked against IGoR. Hypergeometric tests were used in a later analysis to score TCR-TCR, TCR-HLA and TCR-CMV co-occurrence, with a repertoire-size bias correction applied to the TCR pairs. In a later analysis, false discovery rates were estimated by permuting HLA or CMV assignments 20 times. A later analysis grouped co-occurring TCRs with DBSCAN, adding TCRdist sequence similarity when clustering within HLA-allele-positive subsets. Repertoires with fewer than 30,000 or more than 120,000 public chains were left out of co-occurrence clustering, as were roughly five repertoires with anomalous nucleotide sharing. Here the immuneACCESS table is served through TCRdb, limited to in-frame sequences with V and J called. Missing clones are a known gap in these copies; in checked studies unresolved V genes cover under half, and the rest lacks a known reason. V and J calls and clone size follow that table, whereas D and trimming were derived from the DNA. Present in this sample are more than 90,000 clones, 65% to 85% of which were seen just once. Of the sample, over 9.5% is held by the ten largest clones.

What the study reported, not specific to this receptor: The study listed 150 to 200 TCR beta chains as associated with cytomegalovirus. For the cohort, immune exposure information was limited to CMV serostatus. Some IMGT-functional V segments, including TRBV6-2 and TRBV6-3, could not be told apart with the 87-base-pair reads, so those segments were excluded. The authors suggested that the approach could potentially be generalized to other disease states and immunological phenotypes. In a later analysis, TCR association rates were found to vary across HLA loci, with the most associated TCRs seen for DRB1 alleles and the fewest for HLA-C alleles. Linkage disequilibrium might explain the correlated functional status among segregating V segments, but an unknown experimental factor could not be excluded. In vitro tests confirmed that three of the cytomegalovirus-associated TCR beta chains recognize cytomegalovirus antigens. Sequencing depth was assumed to be roughly uniform across donors in the presence/absence analyses, though that assumption may not hold. A further reported finding was that TCR beta sequences accurately predicted the HLA-A and HLA-B alleles for most subjects in the first cohort. In this cohort, only TCR beta chains were sequenced, and detectable features were limited by the absence of alpha or paired-chain data. Compared with equally common non-associated chains, HLA-associated TCR beta chains in a later analysis were more clonally expanded and had lower generation probabilities. In an earlier analysis of some 640 of the donors, most TCR beta V segments were observed in productive rearrangements about 90% or about 30% of the time, broadly matching IMGT annotations. In a later analysis, most CMV-associated TCR beta chains were found to appear HLA-restricted, with HLA associations seemingly driven largely by CMV exposure. Compared with the roughly 720-donor mean, donors in an Asian-associated ancestry cluster had fewer N-insertions in productive TCRs, according to a later genetic analysis. Several of the top co-occurrence clusters appeared to be linked to parvovirus B19, influenza, CMV and Epstein-Barr virus, according to a later analysis. In both the original and validation cohorts, the classifier was reported to diagnose cytomegalovirus status with high specificity and sensitivity. Because counts were too low, about 18 rarely observed V segments, including chromosome 9 orphons, were left out of the earlier analysis of 587 of the donors. When HLA alleles, especially DR and DQ, strongly co-occurred, TCR associations were difficult to assign to individual alleles. Most TCR sequences were seen in very few donors, while some public TCRs were found in many individuals. The sequencing pipeline was judged likely to have produced a cluster of highly shared sequence variants as a technical artifact. A later genetic analysis associated a missense DCLRE1C variant with V-gene and J-gene trimming of TCR beta chains, and an independent cohort replicated the association. Because HLA typing was unavailable for some donors at each locus, only the typed subset was used in association tests. A later analysis associated 15,000 to 20,000 TCR beta sequences with specific HLA alleles at a false discovery rate of 0.05.

Relative to germline, V is 0 bases shorter and J is 3 bases shorter, with 13 bases between their ends. Its CDR3 holds 15 amino acids, cysteine through phenylalanine. Of all the DNA, just the CDR3 is kept, 45 bases in frame from base 1. From a lookup of the germline V gene, CDR1 and CDR2 are SGDLS and YYNGEE. The cohort was made up of roughly 670 healthy bone marrow donors. At the time of sampling, all cohort members were nominally healthy, though unrecorded immune exposures were likely present. The donor was CMV seronegative and was included in the group of over 300 seronegative cohort members. A peripheral blood sample was collected from each donor, and TCR beta sequencing was performed on peripheral blood mononuclear cells. Genomic DNA was extracted from the blood cell samples with the Qiagen DNeasy Blood Extraction Kit.

The origin of this receptor is a man aged 50 to 60 in good health and CMV-seronegative. The V and J genes are TRBV9 and TRBJ2-7; TRBD1 could be the D gene, as 5 bases match. Material for sequencing was PBMCs. The DNA sequence is as follows: TGTGCCAGCAGCGTAGGACAGTCGCTGGTCTACGAGCAGTACTTC. Translated, it reads CASSVGQSLVYEQYF.